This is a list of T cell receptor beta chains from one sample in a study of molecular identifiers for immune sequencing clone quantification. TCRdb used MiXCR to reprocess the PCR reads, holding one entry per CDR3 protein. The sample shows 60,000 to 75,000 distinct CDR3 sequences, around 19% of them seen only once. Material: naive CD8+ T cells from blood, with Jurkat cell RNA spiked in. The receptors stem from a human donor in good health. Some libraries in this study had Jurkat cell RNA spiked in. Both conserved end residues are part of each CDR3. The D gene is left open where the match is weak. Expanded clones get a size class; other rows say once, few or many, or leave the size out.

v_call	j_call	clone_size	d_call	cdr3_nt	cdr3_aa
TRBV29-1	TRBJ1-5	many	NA	TGCAGCGTTGGTGGGGATAGCAATCAGCCCCAGCATTTT	CSVGGDSNQPQHF
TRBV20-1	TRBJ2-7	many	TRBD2	TGCAGTGCTAGAGAATCGCGGGAGGGCTACGAGCAGTACTTC	CSARESREGYEQYF
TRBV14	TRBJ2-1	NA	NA	TGTGCCAGCAGCCCGTACAATAATGGGCAGTTCTTC	CASSPYNNGQFF
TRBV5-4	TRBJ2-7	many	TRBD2	TGTGCCAGCAGCTTGTCCAGCGGGAGGGCCTGGGACGAGCAGTACTTC	CASSLSSGRAWDEQYF
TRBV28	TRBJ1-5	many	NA	TGTGCCAGCAGCCCGGACGGAGCCTACAATCAGCCCCAGCATTTT	CASSPDGAYNQPQHF
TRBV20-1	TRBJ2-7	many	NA	TGCAGTGCTAGACATGACCTCCTCTTAATATTC	CSARHDLLLIF
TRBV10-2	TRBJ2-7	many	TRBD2	TGCGCCAGCAGTACCCCCGGGAGGGCCTTAGCTAATGAGCAGTACTTC	CASSTPGRALANEQYF
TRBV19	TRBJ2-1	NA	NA	TGTGCCTGTAGTATAGCCTACAATGAGCAGTTCTTC	CACSIAYNEQFF
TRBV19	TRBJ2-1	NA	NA	TGTGCCAGTAGTGCGGGCTACAATGAGCAGTTCTTC	CASSAGYNEQFF
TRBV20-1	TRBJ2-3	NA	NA	TGCAGTGCTAGAGCCACCGCTAGCACAGATGGGCAGTATTTT	CSARATASTDGQYF
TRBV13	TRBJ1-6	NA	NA	TGTGCCAGCAGCCTGGCCGGGGGTAATTCACCCCTCCACTTT	CASSLAGGNSPLHF
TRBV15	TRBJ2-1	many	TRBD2	TGTGCCACCAGCAGTCAAGGACTAGCGGGAGAGGGCAATGAGCAGTTCTTC	CATSSQGLAGEGNEQFF
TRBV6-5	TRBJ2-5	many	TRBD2	TGTGCCAGCAGCCCCGACCTAGCGGTTGGGGGGGAGACCCAGTACTTC	CASSPDLAVGGETQYF
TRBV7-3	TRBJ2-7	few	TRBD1	TGTGCCAGCAGCCCCTACCCGGGACAGGGGTACGAGCAGTACTTC	CASSPYPGQGYEQYF
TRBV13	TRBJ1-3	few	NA	TGTGCCAGCAGCTTAGATGGGGGTCCGGACCGGAACACCATATATTTT	CASSLDGGPDRNTIYF
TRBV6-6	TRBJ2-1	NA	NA	TGTGCCAGCAGTTACTTCCGCCGGGACAAGAGTACTTATGAGCAGTTCTTC	CASSYFRRDKSTYEQFF
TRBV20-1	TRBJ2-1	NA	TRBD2	TGCAGTGCTAGAGACTTGTTACGGGCTAGCGGGAGCTACAATGAGCAGTTCTTC	CSARDLLRASGSYNEQFF
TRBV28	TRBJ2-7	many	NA	TGTGCCAGCAGTCCCTACATGGGAGAGCAGTACTTC	CASSPYMGEQYF
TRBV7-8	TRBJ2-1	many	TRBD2	TGTGCCAGCAGCTTCGGAGCGGGAGTGGGGAATGAGCAGTTCTTC	CASSFGAGVGNEQFF
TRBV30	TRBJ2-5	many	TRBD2	TGTGCCTGGAGCCTCGAGGTATTAGCGGGAGAGGAGACCCAGTACTTC	CAWSLEVLAGEETQYF
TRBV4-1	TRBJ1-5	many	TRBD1	TGCGCCAGCAGCCAAGGACAGGGCGGGCAGCCCCAGCATTTT	CASSQGQGGQPQHF
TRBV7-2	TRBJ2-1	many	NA	TGTGCCAGCAGCTTAGTTGAAAGGAGTCCCTACAATGAGCAGTTCTTC	CASSLVERSPYNEQFF